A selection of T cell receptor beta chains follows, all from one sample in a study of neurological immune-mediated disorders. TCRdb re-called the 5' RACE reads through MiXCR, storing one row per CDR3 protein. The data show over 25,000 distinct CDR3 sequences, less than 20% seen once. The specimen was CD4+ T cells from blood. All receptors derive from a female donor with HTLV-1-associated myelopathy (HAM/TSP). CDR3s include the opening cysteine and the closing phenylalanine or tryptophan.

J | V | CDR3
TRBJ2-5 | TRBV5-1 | CASRLGRETQYF
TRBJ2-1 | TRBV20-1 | CSARSGLAGEYNEQFF
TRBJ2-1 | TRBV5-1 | CASSLAGDENEQFF
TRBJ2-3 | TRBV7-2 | CASSPPLLEITQYF
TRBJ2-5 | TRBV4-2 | CASSQGGSLETQYF
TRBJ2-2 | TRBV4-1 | CASSQAIGRNTGELFF
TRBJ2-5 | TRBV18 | CASSTYAEGETQYF
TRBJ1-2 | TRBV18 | CASSPATAYGYTF
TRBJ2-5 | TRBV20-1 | CSAETSGGQTQYF
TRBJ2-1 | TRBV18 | CASSPVESNEQFF
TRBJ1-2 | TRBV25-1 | CASSDPLYGYTF
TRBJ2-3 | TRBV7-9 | CASSFYICSVLSGRLSTQYF
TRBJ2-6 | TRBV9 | CASSATGSRRVNVLTF
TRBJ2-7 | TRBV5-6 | CASSPGRTYEQYF
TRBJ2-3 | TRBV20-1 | CSAGTGAAADTQYF
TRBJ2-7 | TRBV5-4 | CASSFPGTGYYEQYF
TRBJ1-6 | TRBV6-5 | CASTGRTNSPLHF
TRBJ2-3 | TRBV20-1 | CSAPPRGTDTQYF
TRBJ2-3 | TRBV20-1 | CSARLRTSGTVDTQYF
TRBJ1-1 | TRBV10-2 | CASSNLYNEQFFGPGTRNTEAFF
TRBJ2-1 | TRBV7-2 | CASSFNRGNEQFF
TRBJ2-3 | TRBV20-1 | CSAAPLAGSTDTQYF
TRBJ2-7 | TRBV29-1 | CSAPGGGSGEQYF
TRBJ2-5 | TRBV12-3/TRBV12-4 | CASSLAHSGSGNQYF
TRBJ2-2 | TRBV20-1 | CSAAGGTGELFF
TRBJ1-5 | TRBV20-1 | CSASGGQGIYSNQPQHF
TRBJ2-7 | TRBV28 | CASSAGSSYEQYF
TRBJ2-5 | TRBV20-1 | CSAGEGARAETQYF
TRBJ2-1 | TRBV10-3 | CAISAVGNYNEQFF
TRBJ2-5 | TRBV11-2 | CASSLTGTRVTRGRETQYF
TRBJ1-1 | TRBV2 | CASSVQGNTEAFF
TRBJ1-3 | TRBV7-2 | CASSLADTIYF
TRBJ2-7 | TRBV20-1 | CSAPDWTSGNFFSYEQYF
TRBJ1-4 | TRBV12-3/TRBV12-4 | CASTATWGRGNEKLFF
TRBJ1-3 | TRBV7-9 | CASSLPGATIYF
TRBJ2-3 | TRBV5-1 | CASSWHVEAGITDTQYF
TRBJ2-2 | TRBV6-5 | CASSYSHSGRYTGELFF
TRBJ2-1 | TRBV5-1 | CASSLAGPKNNEQFF
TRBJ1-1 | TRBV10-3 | CAIGATGGDTEAFF
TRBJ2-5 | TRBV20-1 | CSPAQGGTGETQYF
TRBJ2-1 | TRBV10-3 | CAISRAESSYNEQFF
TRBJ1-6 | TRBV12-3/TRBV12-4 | CASSVGQGDSPLHF
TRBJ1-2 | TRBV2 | CASRGGQGADGYTF
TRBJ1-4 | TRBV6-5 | CASSYSNRVTNEKLFF
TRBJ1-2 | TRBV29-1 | CSVEVERVLDGYTF
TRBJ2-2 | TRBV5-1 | CASSFDVNTGELFF
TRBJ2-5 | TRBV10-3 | CAISEDRVGQETQYF
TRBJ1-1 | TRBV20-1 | CSAAGGGNTEAFF
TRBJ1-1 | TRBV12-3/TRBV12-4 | CASSLTSGFEAFF
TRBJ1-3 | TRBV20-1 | CSARATGPQGNTIYF
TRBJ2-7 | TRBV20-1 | CSARKGHLLGGQAFYEQYF
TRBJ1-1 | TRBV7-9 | CASSLMTGMNTEAFF
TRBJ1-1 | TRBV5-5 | CASSFYICSARDRGRTEAFF
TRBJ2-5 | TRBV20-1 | CSAGLAGQETQYF